This T cell receptor beta chain was documented in a study of T cells in Graves' hyperthyroidism and ophthalmopathy. Across the whole study: Peripheral blood was secured at the point of initial diagnosis, before any treatment. Whole-study findings and limits: Clonotypes that were expanded in thyroid above 0.001 mostly appeared in blood too. For ophthalmopathy, model prediction preceded onset by a median about 6.2 months.

Per germline, CDR1 WNHNN and CDR2 SYGVQD (reference sequence). The CDR3 spans 16 residues. Trimming cost V 6 bases and J 3 bases; bases outside gene matches: 12. This clonotype has ten or more counts. Its cognate antigen is unknown. Amplified regions were TCR beta CDR3 sequences from RNA transcripts. Carried out on the TCR CDR3, a first-round RT-PCR used the HTBI primer set. TCRdb passed the multiplex PCR reads through MiXCR, listing each CDR3 protein once. The data hold hundreds of thousands of distinct CDR3 sequences, with less than 15% observed a single time. This receptor was obtained from a woman aged 18-30 years with Graves' hyperthyroidism. This chain uses TRBV10-1 with TRBJ2-7; 9 bases agree with TRBD1. Sequenced input: blood. CDR3: CASRTWRGGQGYEQYF. CDR3 DNA: TGCGCCAGCAGGACCTGGAGAGGGGGACAGGGCTACGAGCAGTACTTC.